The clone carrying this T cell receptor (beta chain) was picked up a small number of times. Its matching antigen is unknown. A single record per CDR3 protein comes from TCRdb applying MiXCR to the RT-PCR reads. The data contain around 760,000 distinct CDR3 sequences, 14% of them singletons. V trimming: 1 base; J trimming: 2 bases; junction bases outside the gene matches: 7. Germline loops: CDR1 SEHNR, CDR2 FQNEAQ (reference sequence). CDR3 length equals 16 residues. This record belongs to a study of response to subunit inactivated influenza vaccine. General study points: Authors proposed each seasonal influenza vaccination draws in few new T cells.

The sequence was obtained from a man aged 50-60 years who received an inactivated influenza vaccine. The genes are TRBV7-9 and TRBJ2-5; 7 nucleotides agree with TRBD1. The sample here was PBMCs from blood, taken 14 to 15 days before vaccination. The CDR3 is CASSLGRQGLQETQYF. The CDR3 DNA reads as TGTGCCAGCAGCTTAGGGAGACAGGGTCTGCAAGAGACCCAGTACTTC. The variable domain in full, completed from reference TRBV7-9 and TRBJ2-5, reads DTGVSQNPRHKITKRGQNVTFRCDPISEHNRLYWYRQTLGQGPEFLTYFQNEAQLEKSRLLSDRFSAERPKGSFSTLEIQRTEQGDSAMYLCASSLGRQGLQETQYFGPGTRLLVL.